The rows below give T cell receptor beta chains drawn from one sample of a study of shared clonotypes between healthy human individuals. The repertoire was sequenced with immunoSEQ multiplex PCR; TCRdb's copy has only in-frame clones and lacks some. The table shows some 2,000,000 clones, with about 95% occurring only once. The material sequenced was naive CD8+ T cells sorted from blood. The receptors shown here come from a young man in good health. The conserved cysteine and the conserved F or W are not part of the CDR3 here. D genes are given only for firm matches.

V | D | length | CDR3
TRBV6-5 | - | 11 | ASSPQSTGELF
TRBV9 | - | 11 | ASSVATSREQY
TRBV27 | - | 9 | ASSQYNEQF
TRBV9 | - | 14 | ASSVEDRLVWEKLF
TRBV13 | TRBD2 | 15 | ASSPLGSGGGWETQY
TRBV9 | - | 12 | ASSVRGSPDTQY
TRBV28 | - | 10 | ASSLPTYEQY
TRBV5-8 | - | 12 | ASSLDTRAETQY
TRBV10-2 | TRBD1 | 13 | ASSEPIQGAEGYT
TRBV5-1 | TRBD1 | 13 | ASSLSPTGDYGYT
TRBV27 | - | 11 | ASSLGQGYGYT
TRBV11-2 | - | 16 | ASSESRGISPLDYGYT
TRBV25-1 | - | 11 | ASSVTENTEAF
TRBV11-2 | - | 12 | ASSPSGEVDTQY
TRBV9 | - | 11 | ASSRDGTGELF
TRBV6-5 | - | 12 | ASSHREGSQGQF
TRBV27 | - | 14 | ASSPSAGENTGELF
TRBV2 | - | 13 | ASSEAWGSSYEQY
TRBV13 | - | 14 | ASSLVGNANTGELF
TRBV4-3 | TRBD2 | 14 | ASSPGTSGHSYEQY
TRBV4-3 | - | 13 | ASSQILDSNQPQH
TRBV10-1 | - | 11 | ASSGIQGGIQF
TRBV13 | TRBD2 | 14 | ASSALAGGPLETQY
TRBV11-2 | - | 13 | ASSLGGLTGEKLF
TRBV4-3 | TRBD2 | 14 | ASSQDGLAEIHEQY
TRBV9 | - | 13 | ASSAEGRGDTEAF
TRBV7-9 | TRBD2 | 16 | ASSLGLAGGTVQETQY
TRBV28 | - | 13 | ASSSTRSGNSPLH
TRBV30 | TRBD1 | 11 | GTGEGGWETQY
TRBV5-6 | TRBD2 | 14 | ASSFYAGGAPETQY
TRBV20-1 | - | 8 | SARDREQY
TRBV27 | - | 12 | ASSLLGNPYEQY
TRBV11-3 | - | 11 | ASSRGDSYEQY
TRBV5-8 | - | 11 | ASSSGSRDTQY
TRBV4-1 | - | 11 | ASSQYVALEQY
TRBV27 | - | 13 | ASSLMTGSYNEQF
TRBV7-9 | TRBD1 | 12 | ASSRQGGNTEAF
TRBV29-1 | - | 11 | SVRGTPGEKLF
TRBV6-1 | - | 11 | ASSEDRTGELF
TRBV7-9 | - | 14 | ASSLAGRGVADTQY